These 24 T cell receptor beta chains were all obtained from the same sample, sequenced in a study of blood T cell repertoires in COVID-19. The repertoire was sequenced with immunoSEQ multiplex PCR; TCRdb's copy has only in-frame clones and lacks some. The sample has about 13,000 clones, 90% seen once; the top ten hold 20%. The sequenced sample was peripheral blood. Receptors were obtained from a human donor with active COVID-19. The donor label of this sample is uncertain.

The CDR3 is CASSPQGVGIETQYF. In DNA, the CDR3 is TGCGCCAGCAGTCCACAGGGTGTAGGCATAGAGACCCAGTACTTC. The chain is built from TRBV4-1 and TRBJ2-5, with a weak D call TRBD1 (6 bases). The CDR3 is 15 residues long. CDR1 MGHRA and CDR2 YSYEKL come from the germline V gene. Trimming removed 6 bases from V and 4 bases from J, with 18 bases in between.

The J gene is TRBJ2-7, the V gene TRBV6-5, with 13 bases that match TRBD2. This CDR3 has 15 residues. The germline gives CDR1 MNHEY, CDR2 SVGAGI. J gave up 4 bases and V 4 bases, and 4 bases lay outside the gene matches. CDR3 region: CASSFLTSGGYEQYF. CDR3 bases: TGTGCCAGCAGTTTCCTGACTAGCGGGGGGTACGAGCAGTACTTC.

This chain links TRBV3-1 (or the pseudogene TRBV3-2) with TRBJ1-1; the D gene is possibly TRBD1 (5 bases). The ends were cut back, 2 bases at V and 1 base at J, with 17 bases in the middle. The CDR3 is 17 amino acids. The germline V gene encodes CDR1 LGHDT and CDR2 YNNKEL (reference sequence). CDR3 sequence (DNA): TGTGCCAGCAGCCAACGTCTTTGGGGCAGGGAGAACACTGAAGCTTTCTTT. This codes for CASSQRLWGRENTEAFF.

This rearrangement joins TRBV11-3 to TRBJ1-1; D unresolved. Trimming took 2 bases from V and 8 from J, leaving 6 bases between them. Germline V gene lookup returns CDR1 SGHNT and CDR2 YENEEA. The CDR3 contains 11 residues. The CDR3 protein is CASSLNGEAFF. DNA for the CDR3: TGTGCCAGCAGCTTAAACGGGGAAGCTTTCTTT.

The sample holds one count of this clone. The rearrangement joins TRBV7-2 to TRBJ2-7; 8 bases line up with TRBD1. The CDR3 totals 15 residues. J was trimmed by 5 bases and V by 5 bases; bases with no gene match: 11. CDR1 and CDR2 from the germline V gene are SGHTA and FQGNSA. The CDR3 DNA follows: TGTGCCAGCAGCGCACAGACAGGGGTGGGTGACGAGCAGTACTTC. Residues: CASSAQTGVGDEQYF.

The chain joins TRBV5-6 to TRBJ2-3; no clear D. The CDR3 extends over 12 amino acids. The V gene's germline CDR1 is SGHDT and CDR2 YYEEEE. V was trimmed by 3 bases and J by 3 bases, leaving 5 bases between them. This chain's CDR3 is CASSYNTDTQYF. The CDR3 region has the DNA TGTGCCAGCAGCTATAATACAGATACGCAGTATTTT.

The rearrangement links TRBV28 to TRBJ1-3; D is ambiguous. The germline V gene encodes CDR1 MDHEN and CDR2 SYDVKM. The CDR3 loop spans 12 amino acids. Trimming pared 5 bases from V and 3 bases from J, leaving 5 bases between. CDR3 nucleotide sequence: TGTGCCAGCAGTGGGAGTGGAAACACCATATATTTT. This codes for CASSGSGNTIYF.

The chain carries TRBV7-2 and TRBJ2-5; 11 nucleotides match TRBD2. Germline CDR1 is SGHTA and CDR2 is FQGNSA. V shed 2 bases and J 4 bases; nucleotides not matched to a gene: 6. The CDR3 has 16 amino acids. CDR3 coding DNA: TGTGCCAGCAGCTTACTTAGCGGGGGGGCCCTAGAGACCCAGTACTTC. It yields the protein CASSLLSGGALETQYF.

The chain links TRBV2 to TRBJ2-6; 8 bases align to TRBD1. Trimming removed 6 bases from V and 1 base from J; junction bases left unmatched: 8. The CDR3 covers 17 residues. CDR1 is SNHLY, CDR2 FYNNEI, per germline. CDR3 nucleotide sequence: TGTGCCAGCAGCCCTCAGGGGGCCTTTTCTGGGGCCAACGTCCTGACTTTC. This translates into CASSPQGAFSGANVLTF.

Only a few counts were recorded for this clone. The J gene is TRBJ2-1, the V gene TRBV27, with D maybe TRBD1 (5 bases). CDR1 and CDR2 (germline): MNHEY, SMNVEV (reference sequence). The CDR3 has 14 residues. V was pared by 5 bases and J by 4 bases, with 12 bases between. This chain's CDR3 is CASSPRQIYNEQFF. CDR3 nucleotides: TGTGCCAGCAGTCCTCGACAGATTTACAATGAGCAGTTCTTC.

Only one count was recorded for this clone. CDR3 protein: CASSALRDRPSGNTIYF. CDR3 nucleotide sequence: TGTGCCAGTAGTGCCCTCCGGGACAGGCCTTCTGGAAACACCATATATTTT. The V call is TRBV19, the J call TRBJ1-3, with TRBD1 identical over 8 bases. The CDR3 spans 17 residues. Trimming cost V 5 bases and J 1 base; bases outside gene matches: 10. Germline V gene data show CDR1 as LNHDA and CDR2 as SQIVND (reference sequence).

The chain recombines TRBV19 with TRBJ2-7; the match to TRBD2 covers 7 bases. Germline CDR1 reads LNHDA; CDR2 reads SQIVND (reference sequence). The trim removed 3 bases at V and 0 bases at J, leaving 2 bases unmatched. The CDR3 is made up of 14 amino acids. CDR3 region: CASSMGGDSYEQYF. CDR3 nucleotide sequence: TGTGCCAGTAGTATGGGGGGGGACTCCTACGAGCAGTACTTC.

The chain combines TRBV7-3 with TRBJ2-1; 8 nucleotides agree with TRBD2. Germline values: CDR1 SGHTA, CDR2 FQGTGA. V was clipped by 5 bases and J by 5 bases; unmatched bases: 11. The CDR3 is 16 amino acids. CDR3 DNA: TGTGCCAGCAGCCCCCAGGGCGCGGGGGGCCACAATGAGCAGTTCTTC. It is translated as CASSPQGAGGHNEQFF.

This rearrangement joins TRBV19 to TRBJ1-5; D unresolved. Germline-derived CDR1 and CDR2 are LNHDA and SQIVND (reference sequence). This CDR3 spans 14 amino acids. V lost 7 bases, J lost 1 base, and 11 bases lay in between. CDR3 bases: TGTGCCAGTAACACAGCCGGCAGCAATCAGCCCCAGCATTTT. It codes for CASNTAGSNQPQHF.

The chain links TRBV7-2 to TRBJ1-2; maybe TRBD1 (5 bases). Between the trimmed V and J ends, which lost 5 bases and 4 bases, there was a span of 23 bases. This CDR3 has 17 amino acids. CDR1 and CDR2 (germline): SGHTA, FQGNSA. The chain's CDR3 is CASSVEPNRSPAYGYTF. The CDR3 DNA reads TGTGCCAGCAGCGTAGAGCCGAACAGGAGCCCGGCCTATGGCTACACCTTC.

This clone was found once. The J gene is TRBJ2-7, the V gene TRBV2; 11 bases align to TRBD1. CDR3 length: 13 residues. V shed 7 bases, J shed 6 bases, and the junction held 5 bases outside the gene matches. Looked up from germline, CDR1 is SNHLY and CDR2 is FYNNEI. CDR3 protein: CASNGQGALEQYF. CDR3 nucleotides: TGTGCCAGCAATGGACAGGGGGCCCTCGAGCAGTACTTC.

This clone was detected only once. The V and J genes are TRBV29-1 and TRBJ1-2; TRBD1 aligns across 11 bases. The CDR3 is 13 residues long. Germline CDR1 SQVTM, CDR2 ANQGSEA. J lost 4 bases, V lost 7 bases, and 5 bases had no gene match. The CDR3 region is CSARTGGGYGYTF. The CDR3 coding sequence is TGCAGCGCCCGGACAGGGGGCGGCTATGGCTACACCTTC.

V is TRBV2 and J is TRBJ1-2; maybe TRBD1 (5 bases). From germline, CDR1 is SNHLY and CDR2 FYNNEI. V was trimmed by 1 base and J by 8 bases, leaving 11 bases between them. The CDR3 runs 13 residues. The CDR3 DNA reads TGTGCCAGCAGTGAAGAGGGCCGGGGGGGCTACACCTTC. Translating gives CASSEEGRGGYTF.

This chain links TRBV4-2 with TRBJ2-3; the D gene is possibly TRBD2 (5 bases). The CDR3 is made up of 13 amino acids. Trimming removed 3 bases at V and 7 bases at J, with 11 bases between. Germline loops: CDR1 LGHNA, CDR2 YNFKEQ. The CDR3 loop reads CASSHTSNYTQYF. The CDR3 nucleotides are TGTGCCAGCAGCCATACTAGTAACTATACGCAGTATTTT.

J is TRBJ2-3 and V is TRBV7-2; D is possibly TRBD2 (6 bases). CDR1 and CDR2 (germline): SGHTA, FQGNSA. V shed 5 bases and J shed 0 bases, with 9 bases lying between them. CDR3 size: 14 residues. In nucleotides, the CDR3 is TGTGCCAGCAGCGGGCGGGGAAGCACAGATACGCAGTATTTT. Protein sequence: CASSGRGSTDTQYF.

V usage is TRBV5-5 and J usage is TRBJ2-1; D gene uncertain. The CDR3 covers 13 residues. In germline, CDR1 is SGHKS, CDR2 YYEKEE (reference sequence). V lost 0 bases to trimming and J lost 6 bases, with 7 bases between them. The CDR3 region is CASSLEFSNEQFF. As DNA, the CDR3 is TGTGCCAGCAGCTTGGAGTTTAGCAATGAGCAGTTCTTC.

The chain recombines TRBV15 with TRBJ2-1; TRBD2 matches 14 bases. In germline, CDR1 is LNHNV, CDR2 YYDKDF (reference sequence). The CDR3 extends over 19 amino acids. The V segment lost 1 base and the J segment 0 bases; nucleotides outside the gene matches: 5. CDR3 region: CATSRAGTSGGSSYNEQFF. The CDR3 nucleotides read TGTGCCACCAGCAGAGCTGGGACTAGCGGGGGCAGCTCCTACAATGAGCAGTTCTTC.

In DNA form, the CDR3 reads TGTGCCATCAGTGAGTCTGGGAGTACTAACTATGGCTACACCTTC. Its protein product is CAISESGSTNYGYTF. V gene TRBV10-3 combines with J gene TRBJ1-2; unclear D gene. In germline, CDR1 is ENHRY, CDR2 SYGVKD. This CDR3 spans 15 amino acids. The V gene lost 0 bases and the J gene lost 0 bases, with 8 bases spanning the gap.

The V gene is TRBV20-1, the J gene TRBJ1-2, with unresolved D. Germline V CDR1 and CDR2: DFQATT, SNEGSKA (reference sequence). Trimming removed 3 bases from V and 3 bases from J, with 8 bases in between. The length of the CDR3 is 12 residues. The CDR3 DNA reads as TGCAGTGCTAGTTTGTCAGACTATGGCTACACCTTC. Translated: CSASLSDYGYTF.